This entry lists 28 T cell receptor beta chains sequenced from one sample in a study of cytomegalovirus exposure and HLA in healthy donors (dated by TCRdb to 2016 to 2017). Libraries were prepared through the immunoSEQ multiplex PCR assay. For the multiplex PCR, a mixture combining 60 forward primers for TCR Vbeta segments and 13 reverse primers for TCR Jbeta segments was used. Here the immuneACCESS table is served through TCRdb, limited to in-frame sequences with V and J called. Missing clones are a known gap in these copies; in checked studies unresolved V genes cover under half, and the rest lacks a known reason. The sample data list around 150,000 clones, and 70% of these were observed just once. 4.7% of the sample belongs to the ten largest clones. Sequenced material: PBMCs. The receptor set was obtained from a man aged 18 to 30 in good health and CMV-seropositive.

This sequence joins TRBV15 and TRBJ1-4; D gene uncertain. The CDR3 totals 17 residues. Per germline, CDR1 LNHNV and CDR2 YYDKDF (reference sequence). The V end lost 1 base, the J end lost 0 bases, and 12 bases lay between the germline ends. The CDR3 here is CATSRGAGNPTNEKLFF. Written as DNA, the CDR3 is TGTGCCACCAGCAGAGGAGCCGGGAACCCAACTAATGAAAAACTGTTTTTT.

This clone has only a few counts. The CDR3 coding sequence is TGTGCCAGCAGCCTCGGGATCTCTGGAAACACCATATATTTT. Encoded protein: CASSLGISGNTIYF. The chain couples TRBV28 to TRBJ1-3; D is ambiguous. Between the trimmed V and J ends, which lost 6 bases and 0 bases, there was a span of 9 bases. The length of the CDR3 is 14 residues. CDR1 and CDR2 (germline): MDHEN, SYDVKM.

The chain is built from TRBV9 and TRBJ1-5; maybe TRBD1 (5 bases). The CDR3 consists of 14 residues. From germline, CDR1 is SGDLS and CDR2 YYNGEE. Trimming left V 0 bases short and J 7 bases short, with 11 bases between. The CDR3 DNA is TGTGCCAGCAGCGTAGGGGGGGGTAAACAGCCCCAGCATTTT. The encoded protein is CASSVGGGKQPQHF.

This rearrangement joins TRBV30 to TRBJ1-5, with D maybe TRBD1 (6 bases). V was pared by 0 bases and J by 7 bases, with 19 bases between. CDR3 length: 16 amino acids. Germline assignment: CDR1 GTSNPN and CDR2 SVGIG (reference sequence). CDR3 amino acids: CAWSVLGDTEGQPQHF. CDR3 bases: TGTGCCTGGAGTGTACTGGGGGACACTGAGGGCCAGCCCCAGCATTTT.

The chain is built from TRBV6-1 and TRBJ1-2, with TRBD1 identical over 9 bases. This CDR3 has 12 residues. CDR1 MNHNS and CDR2 SASEGT come from the germline V gene. Germline trimming cut 8 bases from V and 4 bases from J; bases unmatched to any gene: 2. The CDR3 region has the DNA TGTGCCAGCGGACAGGGGACCTATGGCTACACCTTC. It specifies CASGQGTYGYTF.

This rearrangement joins TRBV5-6 to TRBJ1-1; no definite D call. Trimming took off 0 bases at V and 7 bases at J, with 7 bases between the two ends. Germline CDR1 is SGHDT and CDR2 is YYEEEE. The CDR3 covers 12 residues. The CDR3 loop reads CASSLDGLEAFF. In DNA, the CDR3 is TGTGCCAGCAGCTTGGATGGGCTTGAAGCTTTCTTT.

This clone was observed a handful of times. The rearrangement joins TRBV9 to TRBJ2-5; 9 positions agree with TRBD2. Germline CDR1 is SGDLS and CDR2 is YYNGEE. CDR3 length: 14 amino acids. Trimming at V came to 3 bases and at J to 6 bases, leaving 6 bases not matched to a gene. The CDR3 reads CASSDASGRQTQYF. The CDR3 DNA reads TGTGCCAGCAGCGACGCCAGCGGGAGGCAGACCCAGTACTTC.

V usage is TRBV5-1 and J usage is TRBJ1-1; D may be TRBD1 (5 bases). V gave up 5 bases and J gave up 2 bases, with 7 bases separating them. CDR1 and CDR2 (germline): SGHRS, YFSETQ. The CDR3 spans 12 residues. CDR3 coding DNA: TGCGCCAGCAGTCAGGGAAACACTGAAGCTTTCTTT. This encodes CASSQGNTEAFF.

This clone has just one count. The same CDR3 arises from other DNA sequences in this sample as well. The genes are TRBV5-4 and TRBJ1-2, with D perhaps TRBD1 (5 bases). Germline lookup yields CDR1 SGHNT and CDR2 YYREEE (reference sequence). Deletions cut 2 bases from V and 0 bases from J, with 14 bases between. The CDR3 totals 16 residues. The CDR3 DNA sequence: TGTGCCAGCAGCTTTGGCGGGACGGGGGCTAACTATGGCTACACCTTC. Residues: CASSFGGTGANYGYTF.

V and J are TRBV10-3 and TRBJ1-4; unclear D gene. Trimming pared 5 bases from V and 7 bases from J, leaving 14 bases between. The CDR3 has 14 residues. CDR1 is ENHRY, CDR2 SYGVKD, per germline. CDR3 coding DNA: TGTGCCATCAGTCCTAATGAGCCGGGTGAAAAACTGTTTTTT. Protein: CAISPNEPGEKLFF.

V usage is TRBV4-1 and J usage is TRBJ2-3; 11 bases are shared with TRBD2. After removal of 0 bases from V and 6 bases from J, the junction contained 8 bases not matched to a gene. The germline V gene encodes CDR1 MGHRA and CDR2 YSYEKL. The CDR3 has 17 residues. CDR3 loop: CASSQELAGGPTDTQYF. CDR3 in DNA: TGCGCCAGCAGCCAAGAATTAGCGGGAGGGCCCACGGATACGCAGTATTTT.

There are a few counts of this clone. The chain joins TRBV7-9 to TRBJ1-6, with D perhaps matching TRBD1 (5 bases). The CDR3 totals 14 residues. V was trimmed by 0 bases and J by 8 bases, leaving 8 bases between them. The germline V gene has CDR1 SEHNR and CDR2 FQNEAQ (reference sequence). The CDR3 spells CASSLAGGDSPLHF. As DNA, the CDR3 is TGTGCCAGCAGCTTAGCGGGGGGTGATTCACCCCTCCACTTT.

J is TRBJ1-6 and V is TRBV30; D remains unclear. This CDR3 contains 13 residues. Per the germline V gene, CDR1 is GTSNPN and CDR2 is SVGIG (reference sequence). V shed 4 bases and J shed 8 bases, with 12 bases lying between them. CDR3 sequence: CAWTKRGDSPLHF. The CDR3 DNA follows: TGTGCCTGGACAAAACGAGGTGATTCACCCCTCCACTTT.

A word on this clone: Relative to the germline gene, one junction end is altered; a read error may explain this. The chain uses TRBV6-1 and TRBJ1-2; possible D gene TRBD1, 5 bases. Per germline, CDR1 MNHNS and CDR2 SASEGT. The CDR3 runs to 13 residues. CDR3 in DNA: TGTGTCAGCAGTGAAGAGGTTCGCAGGGTTTACACCTTC. It codes for CVSSEEVRRVYTF.

The V and J genes are TRBV27 and TRBJ1-1; D is unresolved. Germline lookup yields CDR1 MNHEY and CDR2 SMNVEV (reference sequence). The ends were cut back, 3 bases at V and 4 bases at J, with 9 bases in the middle. The CDR3 spans 13 residues. The DNA for the CDR3 is TGTGCCAGCAGTTTCAATAGCCCCACTGAAGCTTTCTTT. Translating gives CASSFNSPTEAFF.

This clone was seen at least ten times. V usage is TRBV11-2 and J usage is TRBJ2-1; the match to TRBD2 covers 9 bases. The length of the CDR3 is 14 residues. Germline V lookup: CDR1 SGHAT, CDR2 FQNNGV. V shed 8 bases, J shed 1 base, and the junction held 3 bases outside the gene matches. The CDR3 loop reads CASGTSGSYNEQFF. Here the CDR3 DNA reads TGTGCCAGCGGTACTAGCGGGTCCTACAATGAGCAGTTCTTC.

The chain is built from TRBV5-6 and TRBJ1-3, with D tentatively TRBD1 (5 bases). The CDR3 runs to 17 residues. The germline V and J ends were trimmed by 0 bases and 0 bases, with 13 bases remaining between them. The germline V gene encodes CDR1 SGHDT and CDR2 YYEEEE. CDR3 in amino acids: CASSLGGDRTSGNTIYF. The CDR3 coding sequence is TGTGCCAGCAGCTTGGGGGGGGACCGCACCTCTGGAAACACCATATATTTT.

This clone was picked up one time. V and J are TRBV11-3 and TRBJ1-3; the D gene is possibly TRBD1 (5 bases). The CDR3 has 13 residues. The V gene's germline CDR1 is SGHNT and CDR2 YENEEA. The ends were cut back, 8 bases at V and 4 bases at J, with 12 bases in the middle. In DNA form, the CDR3 reads TGTGCCAGCGGTGGGGGGTCCGGAAACACCATATATTTT. The encoded protein is CASGGGSGNTIYF.

The rearrangement joins TRBV7-2 to TRBJ1-5; 8 nucleotides agree with TRBD1. Trimming took 1 base from V and 6 from J; bases not matched to a gene: 17. This CDR3 is 19 amino acids long. Germline V gives CDR1 SGHTA, CDR2 FQGNSA. CDR3 coding DNA: TGTGCCAGCAGCTTAGGAGTTAATTGGGCAGGGGGCCAGGGTCAGCCCCAGCATTTT. As protein: CASSLGVNWAGGQGQPQHF.

V and J are TRBV4-2 and TRBJ1-3, with 7 bases that match TRBD1. Germline CDR1 and CDR2: LGHNA and YNFKEQ. J gave up 3 bases and V 1 base, and 3 bases lay outside the gene matches. The CDR3 runs 15 residues. CDR3 bases: TGTGCCAGCAGCCAAGGACAGGGAAATGGAAACACCATATATTTT. It yields the protein CASSQGQGNGNTIYF.

This sequence joins TRBV7-9 and TRBJ2-3, with 13 bases fitting TRBD2. Trimming cost V 5 bases and J 2 bases; bases outside gene matches: 10. The CDR3 totals 18 residues. Germline CDR1 and CDR2: SEHNR and FQNEAQ (reference sequence). CDR3 sequence (DNA): TGTGCCAGCAGCCAAAAGACTAGCGGGAGGACTGCCACAGATACGCAGTATTTT. Translating gives CASSQKTSGRTATDTQYF.

The table lists this clone with a few counts. The chain is built from TRBV6-5 and TRBJ1-3, with 9 bases lining up with TRBD1. V lost 4 bases to trimming and J lost 9 bases; unmatched junction nucleotides: 4. Germline V gives CDR1 MNHEY, CDR2 SVGAGI. The CDR3 extends over 13 amino acids. CDR3 protein: CASSSPGQGTIYF. Here the CDR3 DNA reads TGTGCCAGCAGTTCACCGGGACAGGGCACCATATATTTT.

The chain employs TRBV28 and TRBJ2-5, with 7 bases matching TRBD1. Germline CDR1 and CDR2: MDHEN and SYDVKM. The CDR3 extends over 16 amino acids. V gave up 3 bases and J gave up 4 bases; unmatched junction bases: 11. The CDR3 bases are TGTGCCAGCAGTTTGTCCAAGGGGGCAGATGGAGAGACCCAGTACTTC. Translated, it gives CASSLSKGADGETQYF. Supplemented by reference TRBV28 and TRBJ2-5, the full variable domain reads DVKVTQSSRYLVKRTGEKVFLECVQDMDHENMFWYRQDPGLGLRLIYFSYDVKMKEKGDIPEGYSVSREKKERFSLILESASTNQTSMYLCASSLSKGADGETQYFGPGTRLLVL.

The genes are TRBV5-6 and TRBJ2-1, with 13 bases aligning to TRBD2. Trimming removed 2 bases from V and 9 bases from J; junction bases left unmatched: 11. Germline-derived CDR1 and CDR2 are SGHDT and YYEEEE. The CDR3 runs 17 residues. DNA of the CDR3: TGTGCCAGCAGCTTTCATCCGGGACTAGCGGGGCTCGCTGAGCAGTTCTTC. This sequence encodes CASSFHPGLAGLAEQFF.

The chain couples TRBV5-1 to TRBJ1-4; the D gene is possibly TRBD1 (6 bases). Between the trimmed V and J ends, which lost 4 bases and 5 bases, there was a span of 15 bases. This CDR3 has 15 amino acids. From germline, CDR1 is SGHRS and CDR2 YFSETQ. The CDR3 here is CASSRSDSWNEKLFF. CDR3 DNA sequence: TGCGCCAGCAGCCGCTCGGACAGTTGGAATGAAAAACTGTTTTTT.

The chain employs TRBV7-8 and TRBJ1-1, with D unresolved. Trimming took off 3 bases at V and 1 base at J, with 6 bases between the two ends. The CDR3 consists of 13 residues. Germline CDR1 reads SGHVS; CDR2 reads FQNEAQ. This chain's CDR3 is CASSFQENTEAFF. In DNA form, the CDR3 reads TGTGCCAGCAGCTTTCAGGAGAACACTGAAGCTTTCTTT.

This chain connects TRBV13 to TRBJ2-2, with 7 bases matching TRBD2. Germline V CDR1 and CDR2: PRHDT, FYEKMQ (reference sequence). The V segment lost 5 bases and the J segment 3 bases; nucleotides outside the gene matches: 18. The CDR3 sequence is 19 residues long. The CDR3 nucleotides read TGTGCCAGCAGCCCAAAATCTCTCGGGCGGGAGTATGACACCGGGGAGCTGTTTTTT. Its protein product is CASSPKSLGREYDTGELFF.

The gene calls are TRBV27 and TRBJ1-1; unclear D gene. Trimming left V 6 bases short and J 0 bases short, with 8 bases between. The CDR3 sequence is 13 residues long. From germline, CDR1 is MNHEY and CDR2 SMNVEV (reference sequence). DNA of the CDR3: TGTGCCAGCAGCTGGGCAGTGAACACTGAAGCTTTCTTT. Translated: CASSWAVNTEAFF.